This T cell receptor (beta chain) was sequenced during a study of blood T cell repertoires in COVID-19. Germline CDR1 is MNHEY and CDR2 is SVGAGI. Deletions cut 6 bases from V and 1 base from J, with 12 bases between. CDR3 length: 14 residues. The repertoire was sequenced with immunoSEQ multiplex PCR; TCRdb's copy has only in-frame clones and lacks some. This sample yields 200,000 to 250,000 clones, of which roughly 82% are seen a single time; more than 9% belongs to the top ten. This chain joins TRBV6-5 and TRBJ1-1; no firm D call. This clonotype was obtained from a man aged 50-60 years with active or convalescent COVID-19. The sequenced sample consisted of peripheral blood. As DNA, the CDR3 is TGTGCCAGCAGGCCAGGCGGGAGGAACACTGAAGCTTTCTTT. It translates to CASRPGGRNTEAFF.